This T cell receptor beta chain was recorded in a study of blood T cell repertoires in COVID-19. Turning to the study itself: Some COVID-19 samples were acute and others convalescent; all came from the United States, Italy and Spain.

Sequenced by immunoSEQ multiplex PCR; TCRdb stores in-frame clones only, minus some. The sample has around 240,000 clones, roughly nine tenths seen once. The CDR3 runs 17 residues. V was shortened by 4 bases and J by 0 bases, with 16 bases between the two germline ends. CDR1 is MGHRA and CDR2 is YSYEKL in the germline V gene. This sequence was found in a human donor in a cohort exposed to, infected with or recovered from COVID-19 (not recorded which). The donor label of this sample is uncertain. Material: PBMCs or T cells enriched from blood (not recorded which). The chain joins TRBV4-1 to TRBJ1-3; tentative D call: TRBD1 (5 bases). CDR3 in DNA: TGCGCCAGCAGCCCCGGACAACAGACGAGCTCTGGAAACACCATATATTTT. Protein product: CASSPGQQTSSGNTIYF.